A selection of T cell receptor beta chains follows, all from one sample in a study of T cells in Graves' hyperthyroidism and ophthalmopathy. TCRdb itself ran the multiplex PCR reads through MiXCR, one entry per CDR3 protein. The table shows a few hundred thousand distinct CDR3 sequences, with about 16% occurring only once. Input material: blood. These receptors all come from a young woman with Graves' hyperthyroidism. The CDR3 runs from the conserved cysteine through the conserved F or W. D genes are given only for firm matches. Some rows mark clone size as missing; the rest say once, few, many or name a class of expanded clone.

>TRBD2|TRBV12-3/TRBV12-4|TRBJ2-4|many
TGTGCCAGCAGCCCCGGGACTAGCGGGAGGAAAAAAAACATTCAGTACTTC
CASSPGTSGRKKNIQYF
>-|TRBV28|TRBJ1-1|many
TGTGCCAGCAGTTTCAGCCTAACTCTTCTCAGTGAAGCTTTCTTT
CASSFSLTLLSEAFF
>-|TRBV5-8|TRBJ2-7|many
TGTGCCAGCAGCTGGCCGGTCAGTACCGAGCAGTACTTC
CASSWPVSTEQYF
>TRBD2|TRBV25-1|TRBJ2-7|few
TGTGCCAGCAGTGAAAGTAGGCTAGCGGGAGTCCCCCAGTACTTC
CASSESRLAGVPQYF
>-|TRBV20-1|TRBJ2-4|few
TGCAGTGCTAATCCGCTAGCCAAAAACATTCAGTACTTC
CSANPLAKNIQYF
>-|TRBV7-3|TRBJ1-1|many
TGTGCCAGCAGCTTAAGCTCAAGGAACACTGAAGCTTTCTTT
CASSLSSRNTEAFF
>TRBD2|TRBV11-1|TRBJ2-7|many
TGTGCCAGCAGAAATCCCCGTAGTAGCGGGGGCTACGAGCAGTACTTC
CASRNPRSSGGYEQYF
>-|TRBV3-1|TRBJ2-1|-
TGTGCCAGCAGCCTGGGCGAGCGCGGGGAAGATTATGAGCAGTTCTTC
CASSLGERGEDYEQFF
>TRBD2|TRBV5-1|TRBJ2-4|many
TGCGCCAGCAGCGTGACTAGCGGGATAGCCAAAAACATTCAGTACTTC
CASSVTSGIAKNIQYF
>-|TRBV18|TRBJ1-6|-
TGTGCCAGCTCCCAGGCGGGGCGGGATTCACCCCTCCACTTT
CASSQAGRDSPLHF
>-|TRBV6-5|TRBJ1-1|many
TGTGCCAGCAGTTACGTAGCCTCGAACACTGAAGCTTTCTTT
CASSYVASNTEAFF
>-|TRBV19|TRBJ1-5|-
TGTGCCAGTAGTACCGGGAGCAGAGCGGGCAATCAGCCCCAGCATTTT
CASSTGSRAGNQPQHF
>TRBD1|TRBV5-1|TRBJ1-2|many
TGCGCCAGCAGCTTGACAGGGGGCACCATCTATGGCTACACCTTC
CASSLTGGTIYGYTF
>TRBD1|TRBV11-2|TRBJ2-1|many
TGTGCCAGCAGCTTAGTTTACAGGGGGTCTATCGATGAGCAGTTCTTC
CASSLVYRGSIDEQFF
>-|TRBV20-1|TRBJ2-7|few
TGCAGTGCTAGAGAAGGGTTTGTCACCACGGCCGACGAGCAGTACTTC
CSAREGFVTTADEQYF
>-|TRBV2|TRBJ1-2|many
TGTGCCAGCAGTGCCCAGGGCCCTAACTATGGCTACACCTTC
CASSAQGPNYGYTF
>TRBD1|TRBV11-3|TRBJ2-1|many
TGTGCCAGCAGCTTAGGGACAGGGGCAGACAATGAGCAGTTCTTC
CASSLGTGADNEQFF
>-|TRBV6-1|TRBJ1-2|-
TGTGCCAGCAGTCCCTACGTTGGGGGGGACTATGGCTACACCTTC
CASSPYVGGDYGYTF
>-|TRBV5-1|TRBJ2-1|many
TGCGCCAGCAGCTTGTCCCCCCGGATCTACAATGAGCAGTTCTTC
CASSLSPRIYNEQFF
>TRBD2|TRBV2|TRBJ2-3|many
TGTGCCAGCAGCCACGACACCGGGACTAGCAGTGATACGCAGTATTTT
CASSHDTGTSSDTQYF
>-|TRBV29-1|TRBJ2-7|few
TGCAGCGGCCAGAGGGGGGGCAACGAGCAGTACTTC
CSGQRGGNEQYF
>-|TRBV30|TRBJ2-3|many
TGTGCCTGGAGTGTACGGTTCCTTAGCACAGATACGCAGTATTTT
CAWSVRFLSTDTQYF
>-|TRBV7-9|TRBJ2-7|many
TGTGCCAGCAGCCTGGACATCGCCTACGAGCAGTACTTC
CASSLDIAYEQYF
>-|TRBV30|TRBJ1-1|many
TGTGCCTGCGAGAGATTTGAAGCTTTCTTT
CACERFEAFF
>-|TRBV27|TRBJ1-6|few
TGTGCCAGCAGTTCAGATTATTCACCCCTCCACTTT
CASSSDYSPLHF
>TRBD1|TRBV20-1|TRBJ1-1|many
TGCAGTGCTAGAGCCGGGACAGGGGGCACTGAAGCTTTCTTT
CSARAGTGGTEAFF
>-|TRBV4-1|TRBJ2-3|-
TGCGCCAGCAGCCTCCACAGCGGTACCACAGATACGCAGTATTTT
CASSLHSGTTDTQYF
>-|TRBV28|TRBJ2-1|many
TGTGCCAGCAGTTTATTGGGCTTGATCGAGCAGTTCTTC
CASSLLGLIEQFF
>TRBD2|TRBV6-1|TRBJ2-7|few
TGTGCCAGCAGTCGGGACAGGGGACTAGCGGGAGGGTACTACGAGCAGTACTTC
CASSRDRGLAGGYYEQYF
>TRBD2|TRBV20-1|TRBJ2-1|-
TGCAGTGCTAGGCGGCGGGAGGTGGTGATTAACAATGAGCAGTTCTTC
CSARRREVVINNEQFF
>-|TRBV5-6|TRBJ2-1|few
TGTGCCAGCAGCTTAGGCCGGCTACTCGGTAACAATGAGCAGTTCTTC
CASSLGRLLGNNEQFF
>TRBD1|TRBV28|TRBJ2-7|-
TGTGCCAGCAGGGGACGGGGGACAGGGGGTTACGAGCAGTACTTC
CASRGRGTGGYEQYF
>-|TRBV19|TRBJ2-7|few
TGTGCCAGTAGTATCCGACTAGGCACCTACGAGCAGTACTTC
CASSIRLGTYEQYF
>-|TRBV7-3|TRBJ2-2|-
TGTGCCAGCAGCTATCTAGCTAACACCGGGGAGCTGTTTTTT
CASSYLANTGELFF
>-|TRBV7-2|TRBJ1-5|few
TGTGCCAGCAGTTTCGGTAGTAGTAGCAATCAGCCCCAGCATTTT
CASSFGSSSNQPQHF
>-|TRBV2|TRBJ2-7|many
TGTGCCAGCAGTGAAGGAAGGATAGGCACAGGACAAAATCTTTACGAGCAGTACTTC
CASSEGRIGTGQNLYEQYF
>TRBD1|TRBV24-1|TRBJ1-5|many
TGTGCCACCAGTGATGCGGGACAGGGGAACAATCAGCCCCAGCATTTT
CATSDAGQGNNQPQHF